The rows below give T cell receptor beta chains drawn from one sample of a study of shared clonotypes between healthy human individuals. Here immunoSEQ multiplex PCR was the method, and the copy in TCRdb shows in-frame clones only, minus some. Altogether around 2,000,000 clones are present, 85% to 95% being singletons, with the ten largest covering approximately 1.2%. The specimen sequenced was naive CD8+ T cells sorted from blood. Receptors originate from a man between 18 and 35 years old in good health. Both conserved end residues are part of each CDR3. Each record gives: D gene, V gene, clone size, J gene, CDR3 DNA, CDR3 protein. The D gene is left open where the match is weak. Clone size is stated in some rows and not others, as once, few, many or a class when expanded.

-	TRBV28	-	TRBJ2-7	TGTGCCAGCAGTCCCCAGTACTTTAACATGGCCCACGAGCAGTACTTC	CASSPQYFNMAHEQYF
TRBD2	TRBV28	-	TRBJ2-4	TGTGCCAGCAGTGATGAAAGCGGGGATTATCAGTACTTC	CASSDESGDYQYF
TRBD1	TRBV5-8	-	TRBJ2-7	TGTGCCAGCAGCTGGGAGTATCCGGGACAGGGCTCTGAGCAGTACTTC	CASSWEYPGQGSEQYF
-	TRBV19	-	TRBJ1-1	TGTGCCAGTAGTATCTACCCATTCGGTGAGACTGAAGCTTTCTTT	CASSIYPFGETEAFF
-	TRBV7-2	-	TRBJ2-7	TGTGCCAGCAGCCCAAGTTGGTCCGGGTACGACTACGAGCAGTACTTC	CASSPSWSGYDYEQYF
-	TRBV27	few	TRBJ2-2	TGTGCCAGCAGTTTAGGGTACACCGGGGAGCTGTTTTTT	CASSLGYTGELFF
-	TRBV19	-	TRBJ2-7	TGTGCCAGTAGTATTGGACACCCGCCCTACGAGCAGTACTTC	CASSIGHPPYEQYF
-	TRBV2	-	TRBJ2-7	TGTGCCAGCAAAATAGGTGGAGGAATTTACGAGCAGTACTTC	CASKIGGGIYEQYF
-	TRBV10-1	once	TRBJ2-3	TGCGCCAGCAGTGATGTCCAGGGGAGCACAGATACGCAGTATTTT	CASSDVQGSTDTQYF
TRBD2	TRBV7-2	-	TRBJ2-7	TGTGCCAGCAGCCCACGGACTAGCGGAACCTCCTACGAGCAGTACTTC	CASSPRTSGTSYEQYF
-	TRBV27	once	TRBJ2-7	TGTGCCAGCAGTTTATGCGAGCAGTACTTC	CASSLCEQYF
-	TRBV4-1	few	TRBJ1-6	TGCGCCAGCAGCCAAGATAGGCCGTCACCCCTCCACTTT	CASSQDRPSPLHF
TRBD2	TRBV7-8	-	TRBJ2-7	TGTGCCAGCAGCTTAATCGAGGGCTTTAGCGGGACCTACGAGCAGTACTTC	CASSLIEGFSGTYEQYF
-	TRBV2	-	TRBJ1-1	TGTGCCAGCAGTGCCTCGGGCGGGGGAGGTGCTGAAGCTTTCTTT	CASSASGGGGAEAFF
-	TRBV6-5	-	TRBJ2-7	TGTGCCAGCAGTTACGAGGGTACAGAAGACGAGCAGTACTTC	CASSYEGTEDEQYF
TRBD2	TRBV28	-	TRBJ2-3	TGTGCCAGCAGTTTCCAGGGAGGTCCGGGACTAGCAAATACGCAGTATTTT	CASSFQGGPGLANTQYF
-	TRBV27	-	TRBJ2-6	TGTGCCAGCAGTTGGGGGGCTTTTGGGGCCAACGTCCTGACTTTC	CASSWGAFGANVLTF
TRBD2	TRBV27	-	TRBJ2-1	TGTGCCAGCAGTCCCCCGGGAGCGGGGGGATACAATGAGCAGTTCTTC	CASSPPGAGGYNEQFF
TRBD2	TRBV27	-	TRBJ2-7	TGTGCCAGCAGTCCAAGACTAGCGGGAGGTATCGACGAGCAGTACTTC	CASSPRLAGGIDEQYF
TRBD2	TRBV19	-	TRBJ2-7	TGTGCCAGTAGTACCGCGGGAGTTCCCGAGCAGTACTTC	CASSTAGVPEQYF
TRBD2	TRBV5-6	once	TRBJ2-1	TGTGCCAGCAGCGTACAGTTTACTAGCGGGGGGGCCGGGGAGCAGTTCTTC	CASSVQFTSGGAGEQFF
TRBD2	TRBV5-4	-	TRBJ2-1	TGTGCCAGCAGCACCCCGCCGGGACTAGGAGTACAGTTCTTC	CASSTPPGLGVQFF
-	TRBV6-6	-	TRBJ2-1	TGTGCCAGCAGTTACTCGTCCTCCTACAATGAGCAGTTCTTC	CASSYSSSYNEQFF
TRBD1	TRBV18	-	TRBJ2-1	TGTGCCAGCTCATCCACAGGGGGAAGCTACAATGAGCAGTTCTTC	CASSSTGGSYNEQFF
-	TRBV6-5	-	TRBJ2-7	TGTGCCAGCAGTTACGGGGGGCGGAGCGAGCAGTACTTC	CASSYGGRSEQYF
-	TRBV15	-	TRBJ1-2	TGTGCCACCAGCAGGGATCGGGGGGCGAATGGCTACACCTTC	CATSRDRGANGYTF
-	TRBV7-9	-	TRBJ1-1	TGTGCCAGCAGCGTATCGGGGTCTGAAGCTTTCTTT	CASSVSGSEAFF
-	TRBV25-1	once	TRBJ2-2	TGTGCCAGCAGCCAACCGGAGATGGAGGACACCGGGGAGCTGTTTTTT	CASSQPEMEDTGELFF
-	TRBV16	-	TRBJ1-1	TGTGCCAGCAGCCCGGGACCGGCCACTGAAGCTTTCTTT	CASSPGPATEAFF
TRBD1	TRBV6-6	-	TRBJ2-7	TGTGCCAGCAGACCCCTCGGGACAGGGGCCTACGAGCAGTACTTC	CASRPLGTGAYEQYF
-	TRBV27	-	TRBJ2-7	TGTGCCAGCAGTCCCACAGGGTCCAGCTACGAGCAGTACTTC	CASSPTGSSYEQYF
TRBD2	TRBV6-1	-	TRBJ2-1	TGTGCCAGCAGTGAGGGACTAGCGGTCATATACAATGAGCAGTTCTTC	CASSEGLAVIYNEQFF
-	TRBV4-3	-	TRBJ2-7	TGCGCCAGCAGCGAGGCTGCCGGGTCTTACTACGAGCAGTACTTC	CASSEAAGSYYEQYF
-	TRBV18	-	TRBJ2-5	TGTGCCAGCTCACCACCCCGGACAGTTCAAGAGACCCAGTACTTC	CASSPPRTVQETQYF
TRBD2	TRBV25-1	-	TRBJ2-5	TGTGCCAGCAGTGATCGGGTGGTAGCGGGAGGAGAGACCCAGTACTTC	CASSDRVVAGGETQYF
-	TRBV9	-	TRBJ2-3	TGTGCCAGCAGCGTAGGTGGTAGCGGCACAGATACGCAGTATTTT	CASSVGGSGTDTQYF
-	TRBV19	-	TRBJ2-7	TGTGCCAGTGCGCCTACTAGTAGCCACGAGCAGTACTTC	CASAPTSSHEQYF
TRBD1	TRBV6-5	-	TRBJ1-5	TGTGCCAGCAGTCCTGACAGGGGTGGACAGCCCCAGCATTTT	CASSPDRGGQPQHF
TRBD2	TRBV2	-	TRBJ2-3	TGTGCCAGCAGTCCCACTAGCGGGAGGGCGGGGGATACGCAGTATTTT	CASSPTSGRAGDTQYF
TRBD2	TRBV4-1	-	TRBJ2-3	TGCGCCAGCAGCCGGGCTAGCGGGGCTAGCACAGATACGCAGTATTTT	CASSRASGASTDTQYF
-	TRBV27	-	TRBJ1-3	TGTGCCAGCAGTTTGTCGGGGGCTGGAAACACCATATATTTT	CASSLSGAGNTIYF
-	TRBV7-9	-	TRBJ2-5	TGTGCCAGCAGCTCAGCCGGGACCGAAAGAGGGACCCAGTACTTC	CASSSAGTERGTQYF
TRBD2	TRBV27	-	TRBJ2-7	TGTGCCAGCAGTACTACCGGACTAGCGGGCGAGCAGTACTTC	CASSTTGLAGEQYF
-	TRBV6-6	-	TRBJ1-1	TGTGCCAGCAGTTACTCCGGGGGAACTGAAGCTTTCTTT	CASSYSGGTEAFF
TRBD2	TRBV27	once	TRBJ2-7	TGTGCCAGCAGTTCCTCAGCGGGGGGGCTTTTCTACGAGCAGTACTTC	CASSSSAGGLFYEQYF
TRBD1	TRBV7-6	-	TRBJ2-7	TGTGCCAGCAGCCCGGACAGGGACTCCTACGAGCAGTACTTC	CASSPDRDSYEQYF
TRBD1	TRBV5-1	once	TRBJ1-5	TGCGCCAGCAGCTTTCCTATCTACCCAGGGGGGCAATCTAAGCCCCAGCATTTT	CASSFPIYPGGQSKPQHF
TRBD1	TRBV28	-	TRBJ1-5	TGTGCCAGCAGTTTACGGGGACAGGGGAACGATCAGCCCCAGCATTTT	CASSLRGQGNDQPQHF
-	TRBV5-6	once	TRBJ1-5	TGTGCCAGCAGCTTGCCGGATCAGCCCCAGCATTTT	CASSLPDQPQHF
-	TRBV19	-	TRBJ2-7	TGTGCCACCGGAGGGGGGATCAAATACGAGCAGTACTTC	CATGGGIKYEQYF
-	TRBV7-8	-	TRBJ1-3	TGTGCCAGCAGCCTCCAGGGGTTGGGAAACACCATATATTTT	CASSLQGLGNTIYF
-	TRBV2	-	TRBJ1-3	TGTGCCAGCAGTCCGACGGGGACAAACTCTGGAAACACCATATATTTT	CASSPTGTNSGNTIYF
-	TRBV6-1	-	TRBJ2-1	TGTGCCAGCAAAACCGGCAGGGGCCTATACAATGAGCAGTTCTTC	CASKTGRGLYNEQFF